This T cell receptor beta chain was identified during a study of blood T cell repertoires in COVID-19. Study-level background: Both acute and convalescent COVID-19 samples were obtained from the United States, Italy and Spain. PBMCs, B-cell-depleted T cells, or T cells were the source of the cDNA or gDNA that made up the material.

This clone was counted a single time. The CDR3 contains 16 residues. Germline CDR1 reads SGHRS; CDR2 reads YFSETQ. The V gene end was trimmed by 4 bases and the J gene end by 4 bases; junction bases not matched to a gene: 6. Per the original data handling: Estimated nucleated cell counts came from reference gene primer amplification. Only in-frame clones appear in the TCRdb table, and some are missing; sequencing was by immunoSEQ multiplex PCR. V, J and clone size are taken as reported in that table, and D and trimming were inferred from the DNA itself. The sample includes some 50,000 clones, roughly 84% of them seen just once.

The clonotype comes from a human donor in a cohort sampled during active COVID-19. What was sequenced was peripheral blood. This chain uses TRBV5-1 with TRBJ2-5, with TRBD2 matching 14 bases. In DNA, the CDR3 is TGCGCCAGCAGCCCGCTGGGACTAGCGGGAGCAGAGACCCAGTACTTC. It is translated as CASSPLGLAGAETQYF.